A selection of T cell receptor beta chains follows, all from one sample in a study of blood T cell repertoires in COVID-19. TCRdb's table, derived via immunoSEQ multiplex PCR, lists solely in-frame clones and lacks some. The table lists a few hundred thousand clones, under 90% of them singletons. The sample consisted of peripheral blood. These receptors were taken from a woman aged 35 to 49 who had recovered from COVID-19. Both conserved end residues are part of each CDR3. The D gene is left open where the match is weak. Clone size is not always given. Where it is, it says once, few, many or a class for expanded clones.

abundance	v_gene	d_gene	j_gene	CDR3aa	CDR3nt
NA	TRBV7-6	NA	TRBJ1-1	CASSSAPGTLNTEAFF	TGTGCCAGCAGCTCCGCGCCCGGGACACTGAACACTGAAGCTTTCTTT
NA	TRBV11-3	TRBD1	TRBJ2-1	CASSLDGQGSRFF	TGTGCCAGCAGCTTAGACGGACAGGGGAGCCGGTTCTTC
NA	TRBV18	TRBD1	TRBJ2-3	CASSQGATDTQYF	TGTGCCAGCTCACAGGGGGCCACAGATACGCAGTATTTT
NA	TRBV9	NA	TRBJ2-3	CASSVGDSFRGTDTQYF	TGTGCCAGCAGCGTAGGGGACTCCTTCAGGGGCACAGATACGCAGTATTTT
NA	TRBV7-3	NA	TRBJ1-5	CASNRDISNQPQHF	TGTGCCAGCAACCGTGACATTAGCAATCAGCCCCAGCATTTT
NA	TRBV2	TRBD1	TRBJ2-3	CASTAIKQGAVGTDTQYF	TGTGCCAGCACCGCTATTAAGCAGGGGGCGGTGGGCACAGATACGCAGTATTTT
NA	TRBV12-5	NA	TRBJ2-7	CASGLVQWNEQYF	TGTGCTAGTGGTTTGGTACAGTGGAACGAGCAGTACTTC
NA	TRBV2	TRBD1	TRBJ1-3	CASTSTDRVGYF	TGTGCCAGCACCAGCACGGACAGGGTGGGGTATTTT
NA	TRBV7-3	TRBD2	TRBJ2-3	CASSLSSGGSTDTQYF	TGTGCCAGCAGCTTAAGCAGCGGGGGATCCACAGATACGCAGTATTTT
NA	TRBV10-3	NA	TRBJ1-1	CAISTSKGGMRAFF	TGTGCCATCAGCACCTCCAAGGGCGGGATGCGAGCTTTCTTT
NA	TRBV19	TRBD2	TRBJ2-7	CASSIASGSTYEQYF	TGTGCCAGTAGTATCGCTAGCGGGAGTACCTACGAGCAGTACTTC
NA	TRBV30	TRBD2	TRBJ2-1	CAWSSPGLAGGNEQFF	TGTGCCTGGAGCTCGCCGGGACTAGCGGGAGGCAATGAGCAGTTCTTC
NA	TRBV19	TRBD1	TRBJ1-1	CASSIGGTANTEAFF	TGTGCCAGTAGTATAGGGGGGACAGCGAACACTGAAGCTTTCTTT
NA	TRBV3-1/TRBV3-2	TRBD2	TRBJ2-1	CASSQVVASGYNEQFF	TGTGCCAGCAGCCAAGTAGTGGCTAGCGGCTACAATGAGCAGTTCTTC
NA	TRBV5-6	NA	TRBJ2-6	CASSLEPDTSGANVLTF	TGTGCCAGCAGCTTGGAACCAGACACATCGGGGGCCAACGTCCTGACTTTC
NA	TRBV5-6	NA	TRBJ2-5	CASSTRAIRETQYF	TGTGCCAGCAGCACGCGGGCCATCCGAGAGACCCAGTACTTC
NA	TRBV5-1	TRBD2	TRBJ2-3	CASSLAAGGPSTDTQYF	TGCGCCAGCAGCTTGGCCGCGGGAGGGCCTTCCACAGATACGCAGTATTTT
NA	TRBV28	NA	TRBJ1-5	CASSLSSAGLGNQPQHF	TGTGCCAGCAGTTTATCTTCGGCGGGGCTTGGCAATCAGCCCCAGCATTTT
NA	TRBV5-1	TRBD1	TRBJ1-6	CASSATGQQNSPLHF	TGCGCCAGCAGCGCCACGGGACAGCAAAATTCACCCCTCCACTTT
NA	TRBV6-5	TRBD2	TRBJ2-2	CASSTTPGGVGELFF	TGTGCCAGCAGTACCACTCCGGGGGGGGTCGGGGAGCTGTTTTTT
NA	TRBV9	TRBD2	TRBJ2-1	CASSPDGLAGLDNEQFF	TGTGCCAGCAGCCCCGATGGACTAGCGGGACTCGACAATGAGCAGTTCTTC
NA	TRBV9	TRBD2	TRBJ2-1	CASSLTSGFNNEQFF	TGTGCCAGCAGCCTGACTAGCGGATTCAACAATGAGCAGTTCTTC
NA	TRBV7-9	TRBD2	TRBJ2-1	CASSLVGTSGSGEQFF	TGTGCCAGCAGCTTAGTTGGGACTAGCGGGAGTGGAGAGCAGTTCTTC
NA	TRBV7-9	TRBD2	TRBJ2-1	CATDMTSGSYNEQFF	TGTGCCACTGACATGACTAGCGGCTCCTACAATGAGCAGTTCTTC
once	TRBV24-1	TRBD2	TRBJ2-1	CATSEGLAGGEQFF	TGTGCCACCAGTGAAGGACTAGCGGGAGGTGAGCAGTTCTTC
NA	TRBV3-1/TRBV3-2	TRBD2	TRBJ2-3	CASSPSGKTDTQYF	TGTGCCAGCAGCCCTAGCGGGAAAACAGATACGCAGTATTTT
NA	TRBV12-5	NA	TRBJ2-1	CASGAAGFYNEQFF	TGTGCTAGTGGTGCGGCGGGGTTCTACAATGAGCAGTTCTTC
NA	TRBV11-3	TRBD1	TRBJ2-1	CASSTRQGANYNEQFF	TGTGCCAGCAGCACCCGACAGGGGGCAAACTACAATGAGCAGTTCTTC
NA	TRBV30	NA	TRBJ1-1	CAWNSRNTEAFF	TGTGCCTGGAACTCACGGAACACTGAAGCTTTCTTT
NA	TRBV24-1	NA	TRBJ2-2	CATSGGWGELFF	TGTGCCACCAGTGGAGGGTGGGGGGAGCTGTTTTTT
NA	TRBV21-1	NA	TRBJ2-7	CASTTGTVSYYEQYF	TGTGCCAGCACCACCGGGACAGTTTCTTACTACGAGCAGTACTTC
NA	TRBV9	TRBD2	TRBJ2-1	CASSVGGSGRAHRGNEQFF	TGTGCCAGCAGCGTAGGCGGCAGCGGGAGGGCCCACCGGGGGAATGAGCAGTTCTTC
once	TRBV7-9	NA	TRBJ1-2	CASSRGGKGINYGYTF	TGTGCCAGCAGCCGGGGGGGTAAGGGAATTAACTATGGCTACACCTTC
NA	TRBV3-1/TRBV3-2	TRBD2	TRBJ2-7	CASSQAGAHEQYF	TGTGCCAGCAGCCAGGCGGGAGCCCACGAGCAGTACTTC
NA	TRBV5-1	NA	TRBJ1-2	CASSLAAEGFYGYTF	TGCGCCAGCAGCTTGGCCGCGGAGGGATTCTATGGCTACACCTTC
NA	TRBV28	NA	TRBJ2-2	CASSLASDNTGELFF	TGTGCCAGCAGTTTGGCTAGCGACAACACCGGGGAGCTGTTTTTT
NA	TRBV7-9	TRBD2	TRBJ2-2	CASSPGTSGRANTGELFF	TGTGCCAGCAGCCCGGGGACTAGCGGGAGGGCGAACACCGGGGAGCTGTTTTTT
once	TRBV2	TRBD1	TRBJ2-3	CASSKRQGRHTDTQYF	TGTGCCAGCAGTAAAAGACAGGGGAGACACACAGATACGCAGTATTTT
NA	TRBV6-5	TRBD2	TRBJ2-1	CASSWGLAGTYEQFF	TGTGCCAGCAGTTGGGGACTAGCGGGTACCTATGAGCAGTTCTTC
NA	TRBV19	NA	TRBJ1-5	CAGGYSNQPQHF	TGTGCCGGGGGCTACAGCAATCAGCCCCAGCATTTT
NA	TRBV30	NA	TRBJ1-4	CAWSVRGGDEKLFF	TGTGCCTGGAGTGTACGGGGGGGGGATGAAAAACTGTTTTTT
NA	TRBV18	TRBD2	TRBJ2-7	CASSDGLADDYEQYF	TGTGCCAGCTCTGATGGACTAGCGGATGACTACGAGCAGTACTTC
NA	TRBV27	NA	TRBJ1-4	CASSRGWTNEKLFF	TGTGCCAGCAGCCGGGGGTGGACTAATGAAAAACTGTTTTTT
NA	TRBV7-8	TRBD1	TRBJ2-5	CASSVQGVQETQYF	TGTGCCAGCAGCGTACAGGGGGTACAAGAGACCCAGTACTTC
NA	TRBV5-6	TRBD2	TRBJ2-5	CASSFRTSGRAKETQYF	TGTGCCAGCAGCTTCAGGACTAGCGGGAGGGCCAAAGAGACCCAGTACTTC
NA	TRBV18	TRBD1	TRBJ2-2	CASSPPGQGNTGELFF	TGTGCCAGCTCACCTCCGGGACAGGGGAACACCGGGGAGCTGTTTTTT
NA	TRBV27	NA	TRBJ2-7	CASSLSYPGISLEQYF	TGTGCCAGCAGTTTATCGTATCCAGGGATCTCCCTCGAGCAGTACTTC
NA	TRBV5-5	TRBD1	TRBJ2-5	CASSLDRGGAQETQYF	TGTGCCAGCAGCTTGGACAGGGGTGGGGCCCAAGAGACCCAGTACTTC
NA	TRBV18	NA	TRBJ1-5	CASSPTSGLPNQPQHF	TGTGCCAGCTCACCAACCAGCGGTCTTCCAAATCAGCCCCAGCATTTT
once	TRBV7-3	NA	TRBJ2-2	CASSLSGANTGELFF	TGTGCCAGCAGCTTATCCGGAGCGAACACCGGGGAGCTGTTTTTT
NA	TRBV6-4	TRBD1	TRBJ2-1	CASSDSGQGNNEQFF	TGTGCCAGCAGTGACTCGGGACAGGGAAACAATGAGCAGTTCTTC
NA	TRBV6-2/TRBV6-3	NA	TRBJ2-3	CASSSWTASTDTQYF	TGTGCCAGCAGCTCCTGGACAGCTAGCACAGATACGCAGTATTTT
once	TRBV9	NA	TRBJ2-1	CASSPHGERAYNEQFF	TGTGCCAGCAGCCCCCATGGGGAGAGGGCGTACAATGAGCAGTTCTTC